Described below is a single T cell receptor (beta chain) sequence and its context. The sample comes from a study of blood T cell repertoires in COVID-19. Deletions cut 4 bases from V and 3 bases from J, with 12 bases between. The length of the CDR3 is 13 residues. CDR1 is GTSNPN, CDR2 SVGIG, per germline (reference sequence). Profiled with immunoSEQ multiplex PCR; TCRdb holds only in-frame clones, not every one. Of 300,000 to 400,000 clones detected, around 90% appear once; the ten largest clones hold around 2.9%. Material for sequencing was peripheral blood. The TCR originated in a human donor in a cohort sampled during active COVID-19. The chain has TRBV30 and TRBJ1-1; tentatively, D is TRBD1 (5 bases). The CDR3 DNA reads TGTGCCTGGAACCAGGGTTTAGACACTGAAGCTTTCTTT. Translating gives CAWNQGLDTEAFF.